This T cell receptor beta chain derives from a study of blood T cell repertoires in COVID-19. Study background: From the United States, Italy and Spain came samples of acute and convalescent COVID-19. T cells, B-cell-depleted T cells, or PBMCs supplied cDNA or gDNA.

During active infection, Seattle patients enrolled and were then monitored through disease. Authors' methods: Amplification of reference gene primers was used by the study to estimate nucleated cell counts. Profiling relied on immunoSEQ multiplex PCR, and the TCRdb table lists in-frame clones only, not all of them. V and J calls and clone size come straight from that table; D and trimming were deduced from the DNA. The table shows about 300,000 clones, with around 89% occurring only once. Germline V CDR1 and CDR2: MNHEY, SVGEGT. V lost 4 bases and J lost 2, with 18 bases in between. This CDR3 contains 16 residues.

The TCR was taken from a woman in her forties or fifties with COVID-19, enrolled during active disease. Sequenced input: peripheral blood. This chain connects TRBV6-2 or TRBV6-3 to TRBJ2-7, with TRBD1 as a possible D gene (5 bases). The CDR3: CASSSSLGQGPYEQYF. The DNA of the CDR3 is TGTGCCAGCAGTTCCTCTCTCGGGCAGGGTCCCTACGAGCAGTACTTC.